These 17 T cell receptor beta chains originate from one sample sequenced in a study of blood T cells in healthy people across ages. Alongside a J-beta primer mix, a sample-barcoded 5' primer served in a second PCR lasting about 6 to 11 cycles. MiXCR, run by TCRdb on the 5' RACE reads, gives a single entry per CDR3 protein. The sample gives roughly 1.9 million distinct CDR3 sequences, approximately 40% of which show up once; 20% to 25% is in the top ten. Source material: blood. The source of these receptors is a human donor in good health.

This chain links TRBV28 with TRBJ1-2, with D perhaps matching TRBD1 (5 bases). V was pared by 6 bases and J by 6 bases, with 14 bases between. The germline gives CDR1 MDHEN, CDR2 SYDVKM. The CDR3 totals 13 residues. CDR3 DNA: TGTGCCAGCAGGCCCGGGGGAAGTAATGGCTACACCTTC. Translation: CASRPGGSNGYTF.

This rearrangement joins TRBV7-2 to TRBJ2-5; 9 bases fit TRBD2. The CDR3 spans 17 residues. J gave up 2 bases and V 1 base, and 8 bases lay outside the gene matches. Germline V lookup: CDR1 SGHTA, CDR2 FQGNSA. This chain's CDR3 is CASSLGPPAGGQETQYF. The CDR3, as DNA: TGTGCCAGCAGCTTAGGCCCACCAGCGGGGGGACAAGAGACCCAGTACTTC.

J is TRBJ2-5 and V is TRBV7-9, with 7 bases that match TRBD1. The ends lost 7 bases at V and 1 base at J; junction bases unmatched: 3. The CDR3 is 13 residues long. In germline, CDR1 is SEHNR, CDR2 FQNEAQ (reference sequence). CDR3 nucleotides: TGTGCCAGCATTGGGACAGTCCAAGAGACCCAGTACTTC. Its translation is CASIGTVQETQYF. The full variable domain, with the rest looked up from reference TRBV7-9 and TRBJ2-5, is DTGVSQNPRHKITKRGQNVTFRCDPISEHNRLYWYRQTLGQGPEFLTYFQNEAQLEKSRLLSDRFSAERPKGSFSTLEIQRTEQGDSAMYLCASIGTVQETQYFGPGTRLLVL.

The chain combines TRBV7-8 with TRBJ1-3; D unclear. Germline CDR1 SGHVS, CDR2 FQNEAQ. V was shortened by 5 bases and J by 0 bases, with 17 bases between the two germline ends. There are 17 residues in the CDR3. This chain's CDR3 is CASSLFTEILSGNTIYF. CDR3 nucleotides: TGTGCCAGCAGCCTTTTCACAGAAATCCTCTCTGGAAACACCATATATTTT.

The chain employs TRBV9 and TRBJ1-1, with D tentatively TRBD1 (5 bases). Per the germline V gene, CDR1 is SGDLS and CDR2 is YYNGEE. V shed 0 bases and J shed 4 bases, with 10 bases lying between them. The CDR3 runs 14 residues. The CDR3 loop reads CASSVVTGSTEAFF. DNA for the CDR3: TGTGCCAGCAGCGTAGTAACAGGCAGCACTGAAGCTTTCTTT.

This chain's CDR3 is CASSQDWRLNTEAFF. The DNA of the CDR3 is TGTGCCAGCAGCCAAGATTGGAGGTTGAACACTGAAGCTTTCTTT. The chain carries TRBV4-2 and TRBJ1-1; D ambiguous. This CDR3 region has 15 residues. Germline values: CDR1 LGHNA, CDR2 YNFKEQ. V lost 0 bases to trimming and J lost 0 bases, with 8 bases between them.

The rearrangement uses TRBV4-1 and TRBJ2-2, with TRBD2 matching 11 bases. CDR1 and CDR2 from the germline V gene are MGHRA and YSYEKL. The CDR3 extends over 16 amino acids. Trimming took 4 bases from V and 6 from J; bases not matched to a gene: 7. CDR3 region: CASSPVAGGTPGELFF. The DNA for the CDR3 is TGCGCCAGCAGCCCCGTAGCGGGGGGGACCCCCGGGGAGCTGTTTTTT.

Only a few counts were recorded for this clonotype. This rearrangement joins TRBV6-2 or TRBV6-3 to TRBJ1-2, with D maybe TRBD1 (5 bases). V dropped 7 bases and J dropped 10 bases, with 22 bases sitting between them. Germline lookup yields CDR1 MNHEY and CDR2 SVGEGT. This CDR3 comprises 14 residues. The CDR3 is CASILNRDVADYTF. The CDR3, as DNA: TGTGCCAGCATTTTAAACCGGGACGTAGCAGACTACACCTTC.

This clonotype was counted only a few times. This chain joins TRBV5-1 and TRBJ2-4, with D unclear. The J call is uncertain, as TRBJ2-7 better fits the DNA end. The germline V gene encodes CDR1 SGHRS and CDR2 YFSETQ. The CDR3 totals 15 residues. CDR3 nucleotide sequence: TGCGCCAGCAGCTTGGCGTCGTCGAGCTCCTACGAGCAGTACTTC. Its protein is CASSLASSSSYEQYF.

This clonotype was observed a handful of times. This chain links TRBV20-1 with TRBJ2-5; 11 bases align to TRBD2. TRBJ2-7 matches the DNA end more closely, so the J call is doubtful. Germline values: CDR1 DFQATT, CDR2 SNEGSKA (reference sequence). This CDR3 is built from 14 residues. CDR3 loop: CSAFRSGGAGEQYF. The CDR3 nucleotides are TGCAGTGCCTTTCGTAGCGGGGGGGCTGGCGAGCAGTACTTC.

This clonotype has only a few counts. The V gene is TRBV10-3, the J gene TRBJ1-6, with D perhaps TRBD1 (5 bases). This CDR3 comprises 15 residues. The V and J ends lost 3 bases and 3 bases respectively, with 9 bases between them. Germline V gives CDR1 ENHRY, CDR2 SYGVKD. Here the CDR3 DNA reads TGTGCCATCAGTGAAGGGGCCCACTATAATTCACCCCTCCACTTT. It encodes CAISEGAHYNSPLHF.

This clonotype has more than one count but fewer than ten. The chain employs TRBV5-1 and TRBJ2-5; D assignment may be TRBD1 or TRBD2 (5 bases each). V shed 2 bases and J shed 10 bases, with 12 bases lying between them. This CDR3 is 12 amino acids long. Germline V gene sequence: CDR1 SGHRS, CDR2 YFSETQ. This CDR3 is CASSFLGGHQYF. CDR3 nucleotides: TGCGCCAGCAGCTTTCTTGGAGGACACCAGTACTTC.

The chain uses TRBV28 and TRBJ2-7, with TRBD1 matching 7 bases. CDR1 MDHEN and CDR2 SYDVKM come from the germline V gene. The CDR3 contains 15 residues. V shed 5 bases, J shed 1 base, and the junction held 8 bases outside the gene matches. The CDR3 loop is CASSTPGQRSYEQYF. The CDR3 DNA follows: TGTGCCAGCAGTACTCCGGGACAGAGGTCCTACGAGCAGTACTTC. Together with reference TRBV28 and TRBJ2-7, the CDR3 gives the full variable domain: DVKVTQSSRYLVKRTGEKVFLECVQDMDHENMFWYRQDPGLGLRLIYFSYDVKMKEKGDIPEGYSVSREKKERFSLILESASTNQTSMYLCASSTPGQRSYEQYFGPGTRLTVT.

The chain recombines TRBV29-1 with TRBJ2-3; 8 bases match TRBD2. CDR3 length: 13 amino acids. The germline gives CDR1 SQVTM, CDR2 ANQGSEA. The V gene end was trimmed by 1 base and the J gene end by 8 bases; junction bases not matched to a gene: 5. CDR3 nucleotide sequence: TGCAGCGTTGAAGTGGCGGGGGGTAGTACGCAGTATTTT. Amino acids: CSVEVAGGSTQYF.

This rearrangement joins TRBV14 to TRBJ2-5, with TRBD2 matching 9 bases. Germline V gene data show CDR1 as SGHDN and CDR2 as FVKESK. The CDR3 sequence is 12 residues long. The V segment lost 8 bases and the J segment 5 bases; nucleotides outside the gene matches: 3. In DNA form, the CDR3 reads TGTGCCAGCGCCAGCGGGGGGGAGACCCAGTACTTC. Its protein is CASASGGETQYF. Complete variable domain (other parts from reference TRBV14 and TRBJ2-5): EAGVTQFPSHSVIEKGQTVTLRCDPISGHDNLYWYRRVMGKEIKFLLHFVKESKQDESGMPNNRFLAERTGGTYSTLKVQPAELEDSGVYFCASASGGETQYFGPGTRLLVL.

This chain connects TRBV4-2 to TRBJ1-5; tentatively, D is TRBD1 (5 bases). V was cut by 1 base and J by 4 bases, with 11 bases left in between. The length of the CDR3 is 15 residues. Germline V gives CDR1 LGHNA, CDR2 YNFKEQ. The CDR3 bases are TGTGCCAGCAGCCAAGTAAGCGGGGGGAATCAGCCCCAGCATTTT. This codes for CASSQVSGGNQPQHF.

This clonotype was counted between two and nine times. The rearrangement uses TRBV19 and TRBJ1-1; no definite D call. V was shortened by 5 bases and J by 1 base, with 14 bases between the two germline ends. Germline loops: CDR1 LNHDA, CDR2 SQIVND (reference sequence). The length of the CDR3 is 15 residues. For the CDR3, the DNA is TGTGCCAGTAGTGACCCCCTCGGACCGAACACTGAAGCTTTCTTT. This gives the protein CASSDPLGPNTEAFF.